What follows describes a single T cell receptor beta chain. Donors were grouped by their self-reported clinical history. Recovered status applied to Cohort 3 donors who had two consecutive negative PCRs. It also applied to those with clearance or with symptom resolution. Deletions cut 1 base from V and 14 bases from J, with 8 bases between. CDR1 SEHNR and CDR2 FQNEAQ come from the germline V gene (reference sequence). The CDR3 is made up of 10 amino acids. In the original processing: For nucleated cells, counts were estimated from reference gene primer amplification. Here immunoSEQ multiplex PCR was the method, and the copy in TCRdb shows in-frame clones only, minus some. V, J and clone size derive from that table, while D and trimming were established from the DNA sequence. Of 150,000 or so clones in the sample, around 89% were seen once. These data come from a study of blood T cell repertoires in COVID-19. On the study more broadly: Nucleic acid was either cDNA or gDNA, and it came from T cells, B-cell-depleted T cells, or PBMCs.

The sample comprised PBMCs or T cells enriched from blood (not recorded which). This clonotype was sampled from a woman in her 50s who had recovered from COVID-19. The chain uses TRBV7-9 and TRBJ1-2, with D maybe TRBD1 (5 bases). CDR3 region: CASSLDGGTF. In nucleotides, the CDR3 is TGTGCCAGCAGCTTAGACGGGGGTACCTTC.